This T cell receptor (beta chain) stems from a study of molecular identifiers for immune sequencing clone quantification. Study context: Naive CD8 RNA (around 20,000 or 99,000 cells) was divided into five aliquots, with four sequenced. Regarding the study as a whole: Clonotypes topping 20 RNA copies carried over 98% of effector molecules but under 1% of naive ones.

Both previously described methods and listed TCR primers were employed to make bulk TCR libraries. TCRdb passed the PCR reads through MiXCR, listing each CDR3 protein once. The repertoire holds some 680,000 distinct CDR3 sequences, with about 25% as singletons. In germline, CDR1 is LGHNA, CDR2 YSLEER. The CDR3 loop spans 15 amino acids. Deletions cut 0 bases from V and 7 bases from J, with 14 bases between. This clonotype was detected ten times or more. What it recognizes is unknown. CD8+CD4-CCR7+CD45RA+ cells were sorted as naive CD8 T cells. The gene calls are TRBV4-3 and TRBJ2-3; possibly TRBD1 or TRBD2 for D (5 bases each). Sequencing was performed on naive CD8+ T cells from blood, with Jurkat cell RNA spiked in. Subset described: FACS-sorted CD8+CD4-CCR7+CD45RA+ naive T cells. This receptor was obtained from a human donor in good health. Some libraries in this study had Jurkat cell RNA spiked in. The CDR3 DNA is TGCGCCAGCAGCCAAGATCTTGGGGACGGCTATACGCAGTATTTT. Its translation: CASSQDLGDGYTQYF.